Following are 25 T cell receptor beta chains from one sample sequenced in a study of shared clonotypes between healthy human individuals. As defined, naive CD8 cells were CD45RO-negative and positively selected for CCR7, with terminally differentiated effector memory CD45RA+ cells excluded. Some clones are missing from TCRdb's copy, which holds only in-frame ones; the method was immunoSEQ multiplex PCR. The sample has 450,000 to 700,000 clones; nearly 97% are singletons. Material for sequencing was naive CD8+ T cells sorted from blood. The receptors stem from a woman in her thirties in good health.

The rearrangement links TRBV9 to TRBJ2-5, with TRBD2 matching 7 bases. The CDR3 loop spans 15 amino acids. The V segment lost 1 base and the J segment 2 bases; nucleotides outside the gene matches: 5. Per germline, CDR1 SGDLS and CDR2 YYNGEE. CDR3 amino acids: CASSVSTSAQETQYF. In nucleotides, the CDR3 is TGTGCCAGCAGCGTATCAACTAGCGCTCAAGAGACCCAGTACTTC.

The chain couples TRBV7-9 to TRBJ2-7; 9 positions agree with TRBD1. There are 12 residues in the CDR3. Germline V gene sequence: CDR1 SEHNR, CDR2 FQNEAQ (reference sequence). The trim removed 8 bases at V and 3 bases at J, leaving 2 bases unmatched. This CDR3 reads CASRDRDYEQYF. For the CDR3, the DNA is TGTGCCAGCCGGGACAGGGACTACGAGCAGTACTTC.

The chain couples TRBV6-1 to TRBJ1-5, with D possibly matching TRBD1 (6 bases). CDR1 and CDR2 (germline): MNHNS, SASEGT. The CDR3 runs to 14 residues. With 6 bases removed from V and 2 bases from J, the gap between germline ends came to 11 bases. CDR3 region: CASRQGWGNQPQHF. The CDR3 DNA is TGTGCCAGCAGACAGGGTTGGGGCAATCAGCCCCAGCATTTT.

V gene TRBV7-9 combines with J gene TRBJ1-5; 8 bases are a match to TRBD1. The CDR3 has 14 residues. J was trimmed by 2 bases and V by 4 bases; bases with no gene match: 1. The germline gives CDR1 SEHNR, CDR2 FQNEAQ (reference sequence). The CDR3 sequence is CASSWGQGNQPQHF. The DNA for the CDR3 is TGTGCCAGCAGCTGGGGACAGGGCAATCAGCCCCAGCATTTT.

The CDR3 region is CASRRFSGRADTYEQYF. The CDR3 DNA reads as TGTGCCAGCAGAAGATTTAGCGGGAGGGCAGATACCTACGAGCAGTACTTC. The V gene is TRBV27, the J gene TRBJ2-7; 11 positions agree with TRBD2. The CDR3 spans 17 residues. Germline assignment: CDR1 MNHEY and CDR2 SMNVEV (reference sequence). V trimming: 6 bases; J trimming: 2 bases; junction bases outside the gene matches: 12.

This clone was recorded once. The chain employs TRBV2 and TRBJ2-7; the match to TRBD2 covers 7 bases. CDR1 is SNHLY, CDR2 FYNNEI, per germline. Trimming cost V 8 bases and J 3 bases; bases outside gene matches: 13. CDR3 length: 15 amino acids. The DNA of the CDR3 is TGTGCCAGCCGTCCCTTTGGGACGGGGGGCTACGAGCAGTACTTC. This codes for CASRPFGTGGYEQYF.

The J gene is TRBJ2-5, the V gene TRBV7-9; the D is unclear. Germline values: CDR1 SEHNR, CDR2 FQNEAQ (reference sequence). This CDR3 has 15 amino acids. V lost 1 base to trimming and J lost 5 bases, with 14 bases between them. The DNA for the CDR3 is TGTGCCAGCAGCTTAGACGAAGGGCTTTGGGAGACCCAGTACTTC. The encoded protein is CASSLDEGLWETQYF.

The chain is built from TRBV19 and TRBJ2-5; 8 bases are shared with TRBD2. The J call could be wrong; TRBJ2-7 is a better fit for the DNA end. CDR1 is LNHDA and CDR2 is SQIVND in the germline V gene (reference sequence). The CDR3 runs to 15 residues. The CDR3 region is CASSIFAGGTYEQYF. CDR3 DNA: TGTGCCAGTAGTATATTTGCGGGAGGCACCTACGAGCAGTACTTC.

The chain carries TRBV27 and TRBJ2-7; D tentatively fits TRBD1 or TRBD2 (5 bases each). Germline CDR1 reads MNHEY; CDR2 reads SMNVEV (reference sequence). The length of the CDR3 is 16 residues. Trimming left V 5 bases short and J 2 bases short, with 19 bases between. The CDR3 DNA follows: TGTGCCAGCAGTACACCGGGGCCCGAGCCGGCCTACGAGCAGTACTTC. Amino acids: CASSTPGPEPAYEQYF.

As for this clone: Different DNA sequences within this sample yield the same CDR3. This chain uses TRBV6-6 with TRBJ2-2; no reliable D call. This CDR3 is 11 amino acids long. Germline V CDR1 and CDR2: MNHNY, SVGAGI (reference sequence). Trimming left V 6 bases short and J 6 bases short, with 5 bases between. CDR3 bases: TGTGCCAGCAGCCCCCCCGGGGAGCTGTTTTTT. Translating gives CASSPPGELFF.

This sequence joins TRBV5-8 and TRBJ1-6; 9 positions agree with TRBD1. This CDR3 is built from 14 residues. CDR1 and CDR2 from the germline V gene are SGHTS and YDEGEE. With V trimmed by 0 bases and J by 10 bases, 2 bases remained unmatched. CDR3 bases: TGTGCCAGCAGCTTGGCGACAGGGGGGTCACCCCTCCACTTT. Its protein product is CASSLATGGSPLHF.

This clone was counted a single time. CDR3: CASSIQGLAGVEFF. The CDR3 DNA reads as TGTGCCAGCAGCATCCAGGGACTAGCGGGAGTTGAGTTCTTC. The V call is TRBV7-8, the J call TRBJ2-1; 14 nucleotides align to TRBD2. Germline CDR1 is SGHVS and CDR2 is FQNEAQ. V dropped 5 bases and J dropped 14; count of bases not matched to a gene: 8. The CDR3 is 14 residues long.

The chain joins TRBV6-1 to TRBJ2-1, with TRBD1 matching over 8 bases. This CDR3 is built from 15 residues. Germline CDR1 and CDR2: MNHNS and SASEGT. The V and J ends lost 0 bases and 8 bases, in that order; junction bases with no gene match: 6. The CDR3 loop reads CASSEAVDRVHEQFF. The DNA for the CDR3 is TGTGCCAGCAGTGAAGCGGTGGACAGGGTCCATGAGCAGTTCTTC.

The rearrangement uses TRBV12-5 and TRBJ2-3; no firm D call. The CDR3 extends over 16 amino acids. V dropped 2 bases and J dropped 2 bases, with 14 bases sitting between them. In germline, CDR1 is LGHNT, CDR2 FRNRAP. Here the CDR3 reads CASGLSVSQYTDTQYF. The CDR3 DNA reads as TGTGCTAGTGGTTTGTCAGTTTCCCAATACACAGATACGCAGTATTTT.

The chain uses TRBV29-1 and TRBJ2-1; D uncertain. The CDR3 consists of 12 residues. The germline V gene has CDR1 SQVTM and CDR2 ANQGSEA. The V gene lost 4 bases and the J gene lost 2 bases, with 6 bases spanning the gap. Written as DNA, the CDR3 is TGCAGCGTTGTCCTAGCCTACAATGAGCAGTTCTTC. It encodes CSVVLAYNEQFF.

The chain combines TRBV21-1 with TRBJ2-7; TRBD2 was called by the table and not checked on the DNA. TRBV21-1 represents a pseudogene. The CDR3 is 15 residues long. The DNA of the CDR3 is TGTGCCAGCAGCCCCCGGGCGGGAGGGCCTCGGGAGCAGTACTTC. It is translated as CASSPRAGGPREQYF.

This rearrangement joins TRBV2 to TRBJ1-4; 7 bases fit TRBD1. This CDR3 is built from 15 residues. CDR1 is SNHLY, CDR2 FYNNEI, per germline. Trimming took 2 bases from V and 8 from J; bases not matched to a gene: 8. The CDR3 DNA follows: TGTGCCAGCAGTGAACACAGGGGAGCATCAGAAAAACTGTTTTTT. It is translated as CASSEHRGASEKLFF.

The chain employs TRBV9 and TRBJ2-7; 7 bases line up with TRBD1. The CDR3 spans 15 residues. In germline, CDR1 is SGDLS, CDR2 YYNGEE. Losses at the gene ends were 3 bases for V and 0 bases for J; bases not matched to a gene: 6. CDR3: CASSAAPGGSYEQYF. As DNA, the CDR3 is TGTGCCAGCAGCGCAGCACCAGGGGGCTCCTACGAGCAGTACTTC.

The CDR3 protein is CASSTTGLAGVAAYNEQFF. DNA of the CDR3: TGCGCCAGCAGCACGACGGGACTAGCGGGAGTGGCGGCCTACAATGAGCAGTTCTTC. The chain has TRBV5-1 and TRBJ2-1; 14 bases map to TRBD2. This CDR3 region has 19 residues. V lost 4 bases, J lost 2 bases, and 11 bases stayed unmatched. Germline V gives CDR1 SGHRS, CDR2 YFSETQ.

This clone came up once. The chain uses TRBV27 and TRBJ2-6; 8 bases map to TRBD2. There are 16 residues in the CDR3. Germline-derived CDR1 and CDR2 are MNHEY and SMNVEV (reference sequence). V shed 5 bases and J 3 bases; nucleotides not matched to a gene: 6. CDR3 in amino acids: CASSLLLAGGANVLTF. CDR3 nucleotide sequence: TGTGCCAGCAGTCTTCTTCTAGCGGGTGGGGCCAACGTCCTGACTTTC. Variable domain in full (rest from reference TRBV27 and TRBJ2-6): EAQVTQNPRYLITVTGKKLTVTCSQNMNHEYMSWYRQDPGLGLRQIYYSMNVEVTDKGDVPEGYKVSRKEKRNFPLILESPSPNQTSLYFCASSLLLAGGANVLTFGAGSRLTVL.

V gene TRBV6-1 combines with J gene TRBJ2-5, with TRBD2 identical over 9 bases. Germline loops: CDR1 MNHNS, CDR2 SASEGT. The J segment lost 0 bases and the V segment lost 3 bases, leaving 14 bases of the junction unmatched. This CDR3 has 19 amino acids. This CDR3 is CASSDQIAGATRYQETQYF. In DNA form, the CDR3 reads TGTGCCAGCAGTGACCAGATAGCGGGAGCGACCAGGTACCAAGAGACCCAGTACTTC.

The CDR3 protein is CASSLRGEGRDYEQYF. CDR3 sequence (DNA): TGTGCCAGCAGCTTAAGGGGTGAGGGTCGGGACTACGAGCAGTACTTC. The chain couples TRBV7-9 to TRBJ2-7; D may be TRBD1 or TRBD2 (5 bases each). Germline-derived CDR1 and CDR2 are SEHNR and FQNEAQ (reference sequence). The length of the CDR3 is 16 residues. Trimming left V 2 bases short and J 3 bases short, with 17 bases between. Together with reference TRBV7-9 and TRBJ2-7, the CDR3 gives the full variable domain: DTGVSQNPRHKITKRGQNVTFRCDPISEHNRLYWYRQTLGQGPEFLTYFQNEAQLEKSRLLSDRFSAERPKGSFSTLEIQRTEQGDSAMYLCASSLRGEGRDYEQYFGPGTRLTVT.

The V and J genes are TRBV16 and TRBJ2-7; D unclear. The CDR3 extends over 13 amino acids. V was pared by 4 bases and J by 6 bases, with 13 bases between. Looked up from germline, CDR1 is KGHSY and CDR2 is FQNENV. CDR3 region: CASSPPGWLEQYF. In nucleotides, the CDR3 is TGTGCCAGCAGCCCCCCCGGTTGGCTCGAGCAGTACTTC.

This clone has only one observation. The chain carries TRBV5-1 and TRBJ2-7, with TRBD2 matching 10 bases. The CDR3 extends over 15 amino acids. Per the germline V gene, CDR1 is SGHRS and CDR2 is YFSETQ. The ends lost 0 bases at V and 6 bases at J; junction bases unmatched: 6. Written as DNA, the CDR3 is TGCGCCAGCAGCTTGGGGGGGACTAGCGTTTTCGAGCAGTACTTC. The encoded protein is CASSLGGTSVFEQYF. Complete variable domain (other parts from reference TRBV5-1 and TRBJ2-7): KAGVTQTPRYLIKTRGQQVTLSCSPISGHRSVSWYQQTPGQGLQFLFEYFSETQRNKGNFPGRFSGRQFSNSRSEMNVSTLELGDSALYLCASSLGGTSVFEQYFGPGTRLTVT.

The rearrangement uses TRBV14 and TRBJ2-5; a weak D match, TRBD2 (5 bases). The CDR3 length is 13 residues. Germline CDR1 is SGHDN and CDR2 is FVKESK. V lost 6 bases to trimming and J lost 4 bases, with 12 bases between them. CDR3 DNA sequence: TGTGCCAGCAGTGAGGGAGCGCGAGAGACCCAGTACTTC. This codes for CASSEGARETQYF.